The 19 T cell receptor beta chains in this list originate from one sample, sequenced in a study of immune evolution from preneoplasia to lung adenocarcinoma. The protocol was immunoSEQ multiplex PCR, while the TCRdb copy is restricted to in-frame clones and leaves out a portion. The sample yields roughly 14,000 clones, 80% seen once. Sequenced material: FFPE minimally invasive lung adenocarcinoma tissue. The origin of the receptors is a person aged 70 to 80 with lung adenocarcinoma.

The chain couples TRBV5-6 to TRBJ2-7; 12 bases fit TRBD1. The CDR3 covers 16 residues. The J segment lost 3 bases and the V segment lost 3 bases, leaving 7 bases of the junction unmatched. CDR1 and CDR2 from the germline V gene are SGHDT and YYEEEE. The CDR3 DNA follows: TGTGCCAGCAGCTACGGGACAGGGGGCGCGGTCTACGAGCAGTACTTC. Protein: CASSYGTGGAVYEQYF.

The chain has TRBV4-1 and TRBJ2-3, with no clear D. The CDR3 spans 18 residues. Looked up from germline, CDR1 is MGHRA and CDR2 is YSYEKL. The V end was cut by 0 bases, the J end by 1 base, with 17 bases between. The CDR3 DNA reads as TGCGCCAGCAGCCAAGATAGTTTAGGGCAGCCTGGCACAGATACGCAGTATTTT. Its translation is CASSQDSLGQPGTDTQYF.

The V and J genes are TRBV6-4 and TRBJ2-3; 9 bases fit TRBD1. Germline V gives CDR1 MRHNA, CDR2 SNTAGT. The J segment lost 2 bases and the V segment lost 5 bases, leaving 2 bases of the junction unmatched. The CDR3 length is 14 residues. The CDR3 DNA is TGTGCCAGCAGTAGGACAGGGGTCACAGATACGCAGTATTTT. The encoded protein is CASSRTGVTDTQYF.

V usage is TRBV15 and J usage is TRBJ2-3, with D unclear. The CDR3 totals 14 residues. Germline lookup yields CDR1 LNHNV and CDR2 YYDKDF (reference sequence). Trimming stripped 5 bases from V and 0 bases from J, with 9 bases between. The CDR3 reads CATSGYLSTDTQYF. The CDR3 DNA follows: TGTGCCACCAGCGGATACCTAAGCACAGATACGCAGTATTTT.

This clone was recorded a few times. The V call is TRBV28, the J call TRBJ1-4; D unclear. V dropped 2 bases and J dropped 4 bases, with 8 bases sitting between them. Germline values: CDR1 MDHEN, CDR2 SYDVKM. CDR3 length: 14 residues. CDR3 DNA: TGTGCCAGCAGTTTAACGGTCCTTAATGAAAAACTGTTTTTT. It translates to CASSLTVLNEKLFF.

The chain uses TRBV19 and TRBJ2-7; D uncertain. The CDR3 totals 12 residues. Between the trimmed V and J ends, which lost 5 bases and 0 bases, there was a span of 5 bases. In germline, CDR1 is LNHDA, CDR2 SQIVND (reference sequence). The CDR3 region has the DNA TGTGCCAGTAGTGAGACCTCCTACGAGCAGTACTTC. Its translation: CASSETSYEQYF. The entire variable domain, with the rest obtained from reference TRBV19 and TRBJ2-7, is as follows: DGGITQSPKYLFRKEGQNVTLSCEQNLNHDAMYWYRQDPGQGLRLIYYSQIVNDFQKGDIAEGYSVSREKKESFPLTVTSAQKNPTAFYLCASSETSYEQYFGPGTRLTVT.

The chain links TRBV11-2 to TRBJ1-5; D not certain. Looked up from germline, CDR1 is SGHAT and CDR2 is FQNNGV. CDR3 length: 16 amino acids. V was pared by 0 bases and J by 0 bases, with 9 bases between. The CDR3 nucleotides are TGTGCCAGCAGCTTAGAGGGAGATTATAGCAATCAGCCCCAGCATTTT. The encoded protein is CASSLEGDYSNQPQHF.

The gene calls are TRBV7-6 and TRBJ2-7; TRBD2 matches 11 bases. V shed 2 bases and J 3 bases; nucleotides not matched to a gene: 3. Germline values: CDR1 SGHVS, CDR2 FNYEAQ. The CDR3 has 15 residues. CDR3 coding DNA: TGTGCCAGCAGCTTATACGGGACTAGCGGCTACGAGCAGTACTTC. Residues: CASSLYGTSGYEQYF.

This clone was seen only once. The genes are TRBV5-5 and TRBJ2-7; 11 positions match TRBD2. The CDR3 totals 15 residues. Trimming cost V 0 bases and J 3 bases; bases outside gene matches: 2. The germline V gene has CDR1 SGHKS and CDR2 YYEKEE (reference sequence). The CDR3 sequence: CASSLVLAGGYEQYF. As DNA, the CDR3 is TGTGCCAGCAGCTTGGTTCTAGCGGGAGGCTACGAGCAGTACTTC.

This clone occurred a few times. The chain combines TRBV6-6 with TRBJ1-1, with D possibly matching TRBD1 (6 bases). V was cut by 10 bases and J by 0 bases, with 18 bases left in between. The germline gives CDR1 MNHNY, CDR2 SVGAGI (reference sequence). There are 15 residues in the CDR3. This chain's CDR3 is CATRHRAAMNTEAFF. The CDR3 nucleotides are TGTGCCACACGACACAGGGCGGCGATGAACACTGAAGCTTTCTTT.

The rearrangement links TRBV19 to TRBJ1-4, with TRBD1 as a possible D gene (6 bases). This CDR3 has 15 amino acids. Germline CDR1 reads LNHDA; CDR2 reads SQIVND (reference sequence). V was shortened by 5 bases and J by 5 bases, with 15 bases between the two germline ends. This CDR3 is CASSVPGTSNEKLFF. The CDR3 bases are TGTGCCAGTAGTGTACCCGGGACATCGAATGAAAAACTGTTTTTT.

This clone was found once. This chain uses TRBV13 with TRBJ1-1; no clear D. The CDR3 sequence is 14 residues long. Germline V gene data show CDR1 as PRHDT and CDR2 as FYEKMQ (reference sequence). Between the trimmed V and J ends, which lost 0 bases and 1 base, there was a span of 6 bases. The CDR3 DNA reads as TGTGCCAGCAGCTTAGGGCCTTCGAACACTGAAGCTTTCTTT. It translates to CASSLGPSNTEAFF.

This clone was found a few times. Here the CDR3 DNA reads TGTGCCAGCAGCAAACACCCGCCGCGGCTAGGGGTTGGAGAGACCCAGTACTTC. Protein sequence: CASSKHPPRLGVGETQYF. The J gene is TRBJ2-5, the V gene TRBV11-2, with D perhaps TRBD1 (5 bases). The CDR3 consists of 18 residues. V was shortened by 5 bases and J by 4 bases, with 26 bases between the two germline ends. Germline loops: CDR1 SGHAT, CDR2 FQNNGV.

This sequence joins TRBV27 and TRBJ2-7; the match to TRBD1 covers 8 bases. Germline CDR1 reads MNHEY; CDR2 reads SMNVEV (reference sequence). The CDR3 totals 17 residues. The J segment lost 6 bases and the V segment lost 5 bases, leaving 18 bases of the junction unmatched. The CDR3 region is CASSPNVIRTGSSEQYF. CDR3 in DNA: TGTGCCAGCAGTCCTAACGTCATAAGGACAGGGTCTAGCGAGCAGTACTTC.

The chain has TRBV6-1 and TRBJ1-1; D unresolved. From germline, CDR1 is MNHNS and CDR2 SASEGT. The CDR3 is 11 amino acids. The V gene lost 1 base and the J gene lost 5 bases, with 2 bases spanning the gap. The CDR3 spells CASSEGTEAFF. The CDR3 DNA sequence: TGTGCCAGCAGTGAAGGGACTGAAGCTTTCTTT.

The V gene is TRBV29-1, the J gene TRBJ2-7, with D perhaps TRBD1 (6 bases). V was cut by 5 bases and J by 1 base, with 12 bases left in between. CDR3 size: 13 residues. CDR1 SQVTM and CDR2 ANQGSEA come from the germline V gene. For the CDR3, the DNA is TGCAGCGTTTTACGCAGGGGTTCCTACGAGCAGTACTTC. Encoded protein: CSVLRRGSYEQYF.

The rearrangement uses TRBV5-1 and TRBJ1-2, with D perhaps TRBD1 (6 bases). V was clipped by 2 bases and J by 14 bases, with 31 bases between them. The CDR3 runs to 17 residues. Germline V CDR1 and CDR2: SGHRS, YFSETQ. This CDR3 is CASSFYGGAGTRPGWTF. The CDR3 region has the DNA TGCGCCAGCAGCTTCTATGGCGGGGCAGGGACAAGGCCCGGATGGACCTTC.

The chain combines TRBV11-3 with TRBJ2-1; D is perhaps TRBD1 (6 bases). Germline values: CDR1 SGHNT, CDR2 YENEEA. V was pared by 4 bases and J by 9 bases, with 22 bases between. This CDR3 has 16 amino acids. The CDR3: CASSSYSLGAGGEQFF. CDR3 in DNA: TGTGCCAGCAGCTCTTACTCGTTGGGGGCCGGCGGTGAGCAGTTCTTC.

The CDR3 reads CASSPPSGRMYEQYF. The CDR3 DNA reads as TGTGCCAGCAGCCCCCCTAGCGGGAGGATGTACGAGCAGTACTTC. This chain uses TRBV7-3 with TRBJ2-7; TRBD2 matches at 11 bases. Germline loops: CDR1 SGHTA, CDR2 FQGTGA. The CDR3 is 15 amino acids. The V segment lost 5 bases and the J segment 4 bases; nucleotides outside the gene matches: 7.